The clone carrying this T cell receptor (beta chain) was seen many times. This sample stems from a study of blood T cells in healthy people across ages. Germline values: CDR1 MRHNA, CDR2 SNTAGT. This CDR3 comprises 15 residues. V lost 2 bases to trimming and J lost 14 bases; unmatched junction nucleotides: 10. With a J-beta primer mix and a sample-barcoded 5' primer, a second PCR ran roughly 6 to 11 cycles. TCRdb itself ran the 5' RACE reads through MiXCR, one entry per CDR3 protein. The data contain some 1.8 million distinct CDR3 sequences, roughly two fifths of them singletons. Isolation of PBMCs gave at least 6 million cells per sample.

Sequenced sample: blood. The sequence derives from a human donor in good health. The rearrangement joins TRBV6-4 to TRBJ2-1; 12 bases are a match to TRBD2. The CDR3 DNA follows: TGTGCCAGCAGTGACGAGGGGGCTAGCGGGGGGGATAAGTTCTTC. It encodes CASSDEGASGGDKFF.